This T cell receptor (beta chain) was sequenced during a study of T-cell reconstitution after alpha-beta-depleted transplantation in children. Overall study findings and caveats: Two months or so post-transplant, alpha-beta T cells reportedly derived from several hundred expanded graft clones.

As it was prepared, the TCRbeta library received unique molecular identifiers. TCRdb independently ran MiXCR on the PCR reads; one entry per CDR3 protein. The sample carries approximately 1,000,000 distinct CDR3 sequences, less than 30% recorded once. There are a few counts of this clonotype. Its antigen is unidentified. Between the trimmed V and J ends, which lost 5 bases and 1 base, there was a span of 14 bases. Looked up from germline, CDR1 is MDHEN and CDR2 is SYDVKM. The CDR3 covers 15 residues. The specimen was PBMCs, mostly from graft donor cells, collected 360 days after TCRalphabeta/CD19-depleted stem cell transplant. V is TRBV28 and J is TRBJ2-5; D might be TRBD1 (6 bases). The sequence derives from a boy in the first two years of life who had a stem cell transplant for SCID, so the T cells may come from the graft donor. This CDR3 is CASSTHRDRQETQYF. DNA of the CDR3: TGTGCCAGCAGTACCCACAGGGATCGCCAAGAGACCCAGTACTTC.